This TCR beta chain was sequenced for a study of T cell repertoires in breast cancer (dated by TCRdb to 2016 to 2017). In terms of the full investigation: Tumors, lymph nodes and peripheral blood lymphocytes from breast cancer patients were profiled in the study, along with peripheral blood from healthy control donors. Controls included nine healthy donors of an age range similar to the patients. Tumors and tumor-involved lymph nodes were minced, digested with Liberase and DNase, and then passed through 70-um and 40-um filters. Blood samples were separated by Ficoll, whereas tumor-free lymph nodes were processed without any enzymatic digestion. ER+/PR+ status was present in the majority of the approximately 23 patient tumors that were analyzed for shared TCRs. On average, approximately 500,000 sequences per sample and 7.5 to 10 reads per input cell were obtained by sequencing. Because breast cancer has a low mutational burden and common mutations are rare, the study reasoned that TCRs shared between breast cancer patients would target shared antigens. What the study reported, not specific to this receptor: Shared TCRs were encoded by various nucleotide sequences, which suggests selection and expansion based on antigen. About fourfold more TCRs were shared with matched tumor repertoires by tumor-involved sentinel lymph nodes than by tumor-free nodes (about 7.7% versus 2%). Genuine antitumor clones may have been missed because singleton TCRs were discarded and only part of each tumor was sampled. TRBV7 predominance was observed among shared TCRs, which possibly reflected tumor recognition or mispriming bias from eight TRBV7 primers. Emulsion RT-PCR was regarded as qualitative rather than quantitative, because clone recovery was skewed by transcript abundance and primer differences. Some 18 TCR pairs were shared across seven or more patient tumors and were rarely found in control blood, which suggests possible tumor specificity.

Note on this clonotype: This clone's antigen is unknown. Nothing much larger sits one base from this clone, and base qualities are not available.

Paired alpha-beta TCRs of CD8+ T cells were analyzed using an expanded emulsion RT-PCR method with primers for all TCR V genes. Before emulsion RT-PCR, CD8+ T cells were isolated with a CD8 positive selection kit and incubated overnight in about 9.1 IU/mL IL-2. Library prep was done by emulsion pairing. Unpaired genes were suppressed in a second nested PCR with blocking oligos, after which Illumina adaptors and barcodes were added in a third nested PCR. Each emulsion RT-PCR master mix held roughly 5,000-280,000 T cells and included C-region, Stepout and V-region primers. Emulsions were generated with the Micellula Emulsion and Purification Kit, and RT-PCR used Qiagen OneStep RT-PCR reagents. Pooled libraries were sequenced with paired-end 2 x 250 reads on an Illumina MiSeq. The study's own analysis went as follows. Read pairs were joined in Galaxy and clipped at the engineered overlap into separate alpha and beta files; unclipped reads were discarded. To assign alpha-beta pairs, the researchers used CompleteTCR, a MiTCR-based pipeline that relies on an R script to link chains sharing read cluster identifiers. TCR sequences that were observed only once, about 1-3.2% of the total, were removed as potential sequencing errors. TCRdb reanalyzed the raw reads on its own, using fastp at Q25 for trimming and MiXCR for clone calling, and kept in-frame beta chains. CDR3 protein duplicates are merged, each entry listing the most common genes and DNA. The V and J calls and clone size come from TCRdb's table, not from the authors' own analysis. For this sample the table gives about 40,000 distinct CDR3 sequences, of which under 60% were detected only once. Around three fifths of the sample is in the top ten clones.

The V and J ends are trimmed by 2 bases and 3 bases, leaving 7 bases between them. The CDR3 starts with the cysteine, ends with the phenylalanine, and has 12 residues. Only the CDR3 portion is preserved as DNA: 36 bases, with reading frame beginning at the first base. The CDR1 and CDR2 encoded by the germline V gene (reference sequence) are DFQATT and SNEGSKA. Sequences were obtained from CD8+ T cells. The TCR was taken from a pool of human donors with breast cancer or a healthy control (not recorded which). The rearranged chain carries TRBV20-1 and TRBJ1-1; no D gene can be assigned with confidence. The nucleotides read TGCAGTGCTAGAAGGGTGGACACTGAAGCTTTCTTT. Translation gives CSARRVDTEAFF.